One T cell receptor (beta chain) is described in this entry. The data originate from a study of blood T cell repertoires in COVID-19. Whole-study context: The samples span acute and convalescent COVID-19 from the United States, Italy and Spain. PBMCs, B-cell-depleted T cells, or T cells were the source of the cDNA or gDNA that made up the material.

Trimming took 4 bases from V and 3 from J, leaving 10 bases between them. This CDR3 contains 13 residues. Germline V gene data show CDR1 as LGHNA and CDR2 as YSLEER. Per the study methods: The authors estimated nucleated cell counts from reference gene primer amplification. Clones were read by immunoSEQ multiplex PCR, and TCRdb kept only the in-frame ones, dropping some. That table gives V, J and clone size, and the DNA gave D and trimming. The table lists roughly 66,000 clones, about nine tenths of them singletons. The sample was peripheral blood. The sequence derives from a human donor with active COVID-19. The donor label of this sample is uncertain. This chain uses TRBV4-3 with TRBJ2-7; D gene unclear. CDR3 bases: TGCGCCAGCAGCCCCCGCCTCGGCTACGAGCAGTACTTC. Translated: CASSPRLGYEQYF.